This record looks at one T cell receptor beta chain sequence and its context. No antigen is known for it. CDR1 SGHDN and CDR2 FVKESK come from the germline V gene. With 3 bases clipped from V and 1 base from J, the junction kept 3 bases outside the gene matches. This CDR3 contains 15 residues. This sample was included in a study of cytomegalovirus exposure and HLA in healthy donors. Study observations and caveats: In a later analysis, about 17,000 TCR beta sequences were associated with HLA alleles at 0.05 false discovery rate. Altogether, more than 150 TCR beta chains were recorded as cytomegalovirus-associated.

The primer mix had 60 Vbeta and 13 Jbeta primers. TCRdb's copy holds only in-frame clones and misses some; the assay was immunoSEQ multiplex PCR. There are roughly 110,000 clones in the sample; about 60% occur only once, and 2.2% lies in the top ten. Healthy bone marrow donors formed the donor group. While unrecorded immune exposures were likely, the donors were nominally healthy when sampled. The source of this sequence is a woman under 40 in good health and CMV-seronegative. The source material was PBMCs. The chain carries TRBV14 and TRBJ2-3; 8 bases match TRBD1. CDR3 loop: CASSHLGQGTDTQYF. The CDR3 DNA follows: TGTGCCAGCAGCCACCTGGGACAGGGCACAGATACGCAGTATTTT.